These T cell receptor beta chains were read from a single sample in a study of Graves' ophthalmopathy and Graves' hyperthyroidism. TCRdb passed the multiplex PCR reads through MiXCR, listing each CDR3 protein once. Among about 220,000 distinct CDR3 sequences listed, roughly 21% were seen once. The sample consisted of peripheral blood. The source is a woman aged 50 to 65 with Graves' ophthalmopathy. CDR3s include the opening cysteine and the closing phenylalanine or tryptophan. D genes are given only for firm matches. Size is stated for part of the rows, as once, few or many counts, or as a class when the clone is expanded.

D gene | J gene | clone size | V gene | CDR3 protein | CDR3 DNA
TRBD1 | TRBJ2-2 | . | TRBV4-3 | CASSQSRGTGELFF | TGCGCCAGCAGCCAGAGCAGGGGGACCGGGGAGCTGTTTTTT
. | TRBJ2-7 | few | TRBV19 | CASSSLQGKSYEQYF | TGTGCCAGTAGTAGCCTCCAGGGGAAGTCCTACGAGCAGTACTTC
. | TRBJ2-2 | few | TRBV12-3/TRBV12-4 | CASSLAGSSTGELFF | TGTGCCAGCAGTTTAGCCGGGTCTTCCACCGGGGAGCTGTTTTTT
. | TRBJ1-1 | . | TRBV12-3/TRBV12-4 | CASSYGGDTEAFF | TGTGCCAGCAGCTACGGGGGGGACACTGAAGCTTTCTTT
. | TRBJ1-1 | many | TRBV20-1 | CSATTDTEAFF | TGCAGTGCTACGACTGACACTGAAGCTTTCTTT
TRBD1 | TRBJ1-5 | few | TRBV2 | CASEQGAGQPQHF | TGTGCCTCGGAACAGGGGGCTGGCCAGCCCCAGCATTTT
. | TRBJ2-7 | many | TRBV19 | CASSGSGRSGVEQYF | TGTGCCAGTAGTGGTAGTGGACGCTCCGGAGTCGAGCAGTACTTC
. | TRBJ2-7 | many | TRBV4-1 | CASSPDYDYYEQYF | TGCGCCAGCAGCCCTGACTACGATTACTACGAGCAGTACTTC
TRBD2 | TRBJ2-5 | many | TRBV27 | CASSPLRLAGGEETQYF | TGTGCCAGCAGCCCCCTTAGACTAGCGGGAGGGGAAGAGACCCAGTACTTC
TRBD2 | TRBJ2-7 | few | TRBV30 | CAWTGGTSYEQYF | TGTGCCTGGACGGGGGGGACCTCCTACGAGCAGTACTTC
. | TRBJ1-5 | few | TRBV29-1 | CSVSGNSNQPQHF | TGCAGCGTTAGCGGAAATAGCAATCAGCCCCAGCATTTT
. | TRBJ2-2 | few | TRBV7-3 | CASSLNPGSFPRGELFF | TGTGCCAGCAGCTTAAATCCCGGGAGCTTCCCAAGGGGGGAGCTGTTTTTT
TRBD2 | TRBJ2-7 | few | TRBV6-1 | CASSSGLAGLYEQYF | TGTGCCAGCAGCTCCGGACTAGCGGGGTTATACGAGCAGTACTTC
. | TRBJ1-1 | many | TRBV4-3 | CASSHLPGDNTEAFF | TGCGCCAGCAGCCACCTCCCGGGGGATAACACTGAAGCTTTCTTT
TRBD1 | TRBJ2-5 | once | TRBV6-1 | CASSEHQGAKETQYF | TGTGCCAGCAGTGAACACCAGGGGGCGAAGGAGACCCAGTACTTC
TRBD1 | TRBJ2-7 | many | TRBV6-1 | CASSKLPGQGVEQYF | TGTGCCAGCAGCAAACTCCCGGGACAGGGAGTCGAGCAGTACTTC
. | TRBJ1-2 | many | TRBV28 | CASSLVEGDYGYTF | TGTGCCAGCAGTTTGGTCGAGGGGGACTATGGCTACACCTTC
TRBD2 | TRBJ2-2 | many | TRBV20-1 | CSARVVAGGPGELFF | TGCAGTGCTAGAGTGGTAGCGGGAGGGCCCGGGGAGCTGTTTTTT
. | TRBJ2-5 | many | TRBV2 | CASNGRAMETQYF | TGTGCCAGTAATGGCAGGGCCATGGAGACCCAGTACTTC
. | TRBJ1-2 | . | TRBV6-2/TRBV6-3 | CASSYGRAYGYTF | TGTGCCAGCAGTTACGGGCGGGCCTATGGCTACACCTTC
TRBD1 | TRBJ1-5 | many | TRBV28 | CASSSFDRGGNQPQHF | TGTGCCAGCAGTTCTTTCGACAGGGGGGGTAATCAGCCCCAGCATTTT
. | TRBJ2-7 | . | TRBV12-3/TRBV12-4 | CASRTYEGPCEQYF | TGTGCCAGCAGGACCTACGAGGGACCCTGCGAGCAGTACTTC
. | TRBJ1-5 | few | TRBV28 | CASMGQGMGNQPQHF | TGTGCCAGCATGGGTCAAGGGATGGGCAATCAGCCCCAGCATTTT
TRBD1 | TRBJ1-6 | many | TRBV15 | CATSRDQPGTGGSPLHF | TGTGCCACCAGCAGAGATCAACCGGGGACAGGGGGTTCACCCCTCCACTTT
TRBD2 | TRBJ2-7 | many | TRBV11-3 | CASSLIAGDSEQYF | TGTGCCAGCAGCTTAATAGCGGGAGACTCCGAGCAGTACTTC
. | TRBJ1-3 | many | TRBV2 | CASAREGPGNTIYF | TGTGCCAGCGCTCGGGAGGGGCCCGGAAACACCATATATTTT
. | TRBJ1-5 | few | TRBV27 | CVSGRGNQPQHF | TGCGTAAGCGGTCGGGGCAATCAGCCCCAGCATTTT
. | TRBJ2-7 | many | TRBV12-3/TRBV12-4 | CASSLSTSQEQYF | TGTGCCAGCAGTTTATCGACTAGTCAAGAGCAGTACTTC
. | TRBJ1-2 | many | TRBV6-5 | CASLWAGAGGYTF | TGTGCCAGCTTGTGGGCCGGGGCTGGCGGCTACACCTTC
. | TRBJ1-2 | many | TRBV28 | CASSLYPGGYTF | TGTGCCAGCAGTTTATATCCGGGGGGCTACACCTTC
. | TRBJ1-1 | . | TRBV6-1 | CASRGDGDGTEAFF | TGTGCCAGCAGGGGGGACGGGGACGGCACTGAAGCTTTCTTT
TRBD2 | TRBJ2-5 | many | TRBV7-2 | CASSPTSGSWETQYF | TGTGCCAGCAGCCCGACTAGCGGGAGTTGGGAGACCCAGTACTTC
TRBD1 | TRBJ2-6 | many | TRBV6-5 | CASSYQITGVGANVLTF | TGTGCCAGCAGTTACCAAATTACAGGGGTTGGGGCCAACGTCCTGACTTTC
TRBD1 | TRBJ2-7 | once | TRBV12-3/TRBV12-4 | CASRAGTGGLEQYF | TGTGCCAGCAGGGCCGGGACAGGGGGCCTCGAGCAGTACTTC
. | TRBJ1-3 | few | TRBV18 | CASSPVSGNTIYF | TGTGCCAGCTCACCAGTCTCTGGAAACACCATATATTTT
. | TRBJ2-5 | many | TRBV20-1 | CSVTVEEETQYF | TGCAGTGTTACAGTGGAGGAAGAGACCCAGTACTTC
. | TRBJ1-1 | many | TRBV6-5 | CASSSGTSLGAFF | TGTGCCAGCAGTTCCGGGACCTCCCTGGGAGCTTTCTTT
TRBD1 | TRBJ1-2 | once | TRBV20-1 | CSAPPVETGNKGYIF | TGCAGTGCTCCTCCCGTAGAGACAGGGAATAAAGGCTACATCTTC
TRBD1 | TRBJ2-7 | . | TRBV7-9 | CASSSPNRGLYEQYF | TGTGCCAGCAGCTCCCCCAACAGGGGGCTCTACGAGCAGTACTTC
. | TRBJ2-7 | many | TRBV4-1 | CASSHGGHHEQYF | TGCGCCAGCAGCCACGGGGGGCACCACGAGCAGTACTTC
. | TRBJ1-2 | . | TRBV11-2 | CASSASGGYTF | TGTGCCAGCAGCGCCTCTGGAGGCTACACCTTC
. | TRBJ1-1 | . | TRBV20-1 | CSARVGGSMNTEAFF | TGCAGTGCTAGAGTGGGGGGCTCCATGAACACTGAAGCTTTCTTT
. | TRBJ1-5 | many | TRBV7-2 | CASSLDPLGKPQHF | TGTGCCAGCAGCTTAGACCCGCTAGGCAAGCCCCAGCATTTT
. | TRBJ1-3 | . | TRBV13 | CASSFRPGGPPGNTIYF | TGTGCCAGCAGCTTTAGGCCGGGAGGGCCCCCTGGAAACACCATATATTTT
TRBD2 | TRBJ2-5 | once | TRBV12-3/TRBV12-4 | CASSVTSGLQETQYF | TGTGCCTCCTCAGTCACTAGCGGGCTCCAAGAGACCCAGTACTTC
TRBD1 | TRBJ2-7 | . | TRBV6-2/TRBV6-3 | CASIRGQRFYEQYF | TGTGCCAGCATTAGGGGACAGAGATTTTACGAGCAGTACTTC
. | TRBJ1-6 | many | TRBV7-8 | CASSLRDAWGILHF | TGTGCCAGCAGCTTACGGGACGCATGGGGGATCCTCCACTTT
. | TRBJ1-2 | many | TRBV18 | CASSPSAASYYGYTF | TGTGCCAGCTCACCGTCGGCAGCTAGCTACTATGGCTACACCTTC
. | TRBJ2-7 | many | TRBV11-2 | CASSFYDLEQYF | TGTGCCAGCAGCTTTTATGATCTAGAGCAGTACTTC
TRBD1 | TRBJ2-5 | many | TRBV2 | CASRLGQGVETQYF | TGTGCCAGCCGCTTGGGACAGGGGGTAGAGACCCAGTACTTC
. | TRBJ1-1 | many | TRBV6-1 | CASSRDTEAFF | TGTGCCAGCAGCCGGGACACTGAAGCTTTCTTT